These 24 T cell receptor beta chains were all obtained from the same sample, sequenced in a study of blood T cell repertoires in COVID-19 (dated by TCRdb to 2020 to 2021). Libraries were made using the immunoSEQ multiplex PCR assay. In its TCRdb copy, this immuneACCESS table keeps in-frame sequences only and misses some clones. Where compared with another copy, unresolved V genes explain less than half of these, and the others have no known cause. The sample data list about 300,000 clones, and roughly 82% of these were observed just once. 1.6% of the sample is held by the ten biggest clonotypes. Sequencing input: peripheral blood. The receptors stem from a woman between 45 and 60 years old with acute or convalescent COVID-19.

The rearrangement joins TRBV27 to TRBJ2-1, with D hard to call. Trimming stripped 5 bases from V and 0 bases from J, with 14 bases between. Germline CDR1 reads MNHEY; CDR2 reads SMNVEV (reference sequence). The CDR3 has 16 amino acids. The CDR3 DNA reads TGTGCCAGCAGTCTAAATATGGAGAGCTCCTACAATGAGCAGTTCTTC. Its protein product is CASSLNMESSYNEQFF.

The gene calls are TRBV10-3 and TRBJ2-1; tentative D call: TRBD2 (5 bases). Germline CDR1 reads ENHRY; CDR2 reads SYGVKD. V was cut by 8 bases and J by 5 bases, with 13 bases left in between. The CDR3 totals 13 residues. The CDR3 is CAIEGLGHNEQFF. Here the CDR3 DNA reads TGTGCCATCGAGGGCCTAGGACACAATGAGCAGTTCTTC.

A note on this clone: A read error may produce the germline difference seen at one junction end. The V gene is TRBV7-7, the J gene TRBJ2-5, with 9 bases identical to TRBD2. Germline V CDR1 and CDR2: SSHAT, FNYEAQ (reference sequence). The CDR3 loop spans 16 amino acids. The CDR3 DNA reads as TGTGCTAGCAGCTTAGGGTTTAGCGGGAGTACAGAGACCCAGTACTTC. This gives the protein CASSLGFSGSTETQYF. Looking up the rest from reference TRBV7-7 and TRBJ2-5 gives the full variable domain: GAGVSQSPRYKVTKRGQDVTLRCDPISSHATLYWYQQALGQGPEFLTYFNYEAQPDKSGLPSDRFSAERPEGSISTLTIQRTEQRDSAMYRCASSLGFSGSTETQYFGPGTRLLVL.

This sequence joins TRBV5-1 and TRBJ1-5, with D unclear. The V end lost 1 base, the J end lost 5 bases, and 10 bases lay between the germline ends. CDR1 and CDR2 from the germline V gene are SGHRS and YFSETQ. CDR3 length: 14 residues. The CDR3 DNA follows: TGCGCCAGCAGCTTGCTGCCTGAGGATCAGCCCCAGCATTTT. Translating gives CASSLLPEDQPQHF.

The sample holds one count of this clone. The V gene is TRBV5-4, the J gene TRBJ2-1, with 10 positions matching TRBD2. There are 15 residues in the CDR3. With V trimmed by 1 base and J by 5 bases, 3 bases remained unmatched. Per germline, CDR1 SGHNT and CDR2 YYREEE (reference sequence). CDR3 sequence (DNA): TGTGCCAGCAGCTTGTCCGGGACTAGCGACAATGAGCAGTTCTTC. Its protein product is CASSLSGTSDNEQFF.

This clone was recorded once. DNA for the CDR3: TGTGCCACCAGTGACCCCCTCGGGAGCGGAGATACGCAGTATTTT. Translation: CATSDPLGSGDTQYF. The rearrangement joins TRBV24-1 to TRBJ2-3, with D possibly matching TRBD2 (6 bases). Germline V CDR1 and CDR2: KGHDR, SFDVKD. The CDR3 has 15 amino acids. V lost 4 bases, J lost 5 bases, and 15 bases lay in between.

This clone showed up just once. The chain joins TRBV9 to TRBJ2-3; D is perhaps TRBD1 (6 bases). The CDR3 has 15 residues. Germline assignment: CDR1 SGDLS and CDR2 YYNGEE. V was shortened by 2 bases and J by 4 bases, with 14 bases between the two germline ends. CDR3 bases: TGTGCCAGCAGCGTTGAGACAGGACGTTCAGATACGCAGTATTTT. Its protein is CASSVETGRSDTQYF.

The V call is TRBV2, the J call TRBJ2-7, with 7 bases matching TRBD1. With 7 bases clipped from V and 2 bases from J, the junction kept 5 bases outside the gene matches. This CDR3 region has 13 residues. Germline V CDR1 and CDR2: SNHLY, FYNNEI. This CDR3 reads CASTGTAPYEQYF. The CDR3 DNA reads TGTGCCAGCACTGGGACAGCACCCTACGAGCAGTACTTC. The variable domain in full, completed from reference TRBV2 and TRBJ2-7, reads EPEVTQTPSHQVTQMGQEVILRCVPISNHLYFYWYRQILGQKVEFLVSFYNNEISEKSEIFDDQFSVERPDGSNFTLKIRSTKLEDSAMYFCASTGTAPYEQYFGPGTRLTVT.

This chain uses TRBV5-4 with TRBJ2-5; 14 bases match TRBD2. Germline CDR1 reads SGHNT; CDR2 reads YYREEE (reference sequence). The CDR3 runs 16 residues. V was clipped by 3 bases and J by 2 bases; unmatched bases: 3. This chain's CDR3 is CASSWGTSGRQETQYF. The CDR3 nucleotides are TGTGCCAGCAGCTGGGGGACTAGCGGGAGACAAGAGACCCAGTACTTC.

Many counts were recorded for this clone. The chain joins TRBV7-8 to TRBJ2-5, with TRBD2 matching 7 bases. Germline values: CDR1 SGHVS, CDR2 FQNEAQ. The CDR3 runs 12 residues. Trimming removed 8 bases from V and 7 bases from J; junction bases left unmatched: 7. This CDR3 reads CASGDYPTTQYF. CDR3 nucleotide sequence: TGTGCCAGCGGGGACTACCCGACGACCCAGTACTTC.

This clone was seen once. The chain carries TRBV3-1 (or the pseudogene TRBV3-2) and TRBJ2-2; D is unclear. This CDR3 is built from 15 residues. V lost 1 base and J lost 4, with 10 bases in between. Germline assignment: CDR1 LGHDT and CDR2 YNNKEL (reference sequence). CDR3 sequence (DNA): TGTGCCAGCAGCCAAGGTCCCCCATTCACCGGGGAGCTGTTTTTT. It codes for CASSQGPPFTGELFF.

The V call is TRBV5-1, the J call TRBJ2-1, with 7 bases identical to TRBD1. This CDR3 comprises 14 residues. Germline V gene data show CDR1 as SGHRS and CDR2 as YFSETQ. The junction had 9 bases not matched to a gene; V was cut back by 7 bases and J by 5 bases. The DNA for the CDR3 is TGCGCCAGCTCAACCGGGACAGCTCACAATGAGCAGTTCTTC. It is translated as CASSTGTAHNEQFF.

This rearrangement joins TRBV4-1 to TRBJ1-4; no reliable D call. With 0 bases removed from V and 10 bases from J, the gap between germline ends came to 3 bases. This CDR3 comprises 11 residues. Germline loops: CDR1 MGHRA, CDR2 YSYEKL. The DNA of the CDR3 is TGCGCCAGCAGCCAAGACGGAAAACTGTTTTTT. Translating gives CASSQDGKLFF.

V is TRBV10-3 and J is TRBJ2-3; possibly TRBD2 for D (6 bases). This CDR3 spans 14 amino acids. Trimming removed 5 bases from V and 5 bases from J, with 14 bases in between. The germline CDR1 and CDR2 sequences are ENHRY and SYGVKD. The DNA for the CDR3 is TGTGCCATCAGTTTTGGAGGGCAAGGAGATACGCAGTATTTT. Amino acid sequence: CAISFGGQGDTQYF.

The chain employs TRBV19 and TRBJ2-7; D is possibly TRBD2 (5 bases). The V end was cut by 3 bases, the J end by 2 bases, with 14 bases between. Per the germline V gene, CDR1 is LNHDA and CDR2 is SQIVND (reference sequence). This CDR3 comprises 15 residues. CDR3 residues: CASSIGGRWAYEQYF. The DNA of the CDR3 is TGTGCCAGTAGTATTGGAGGAAGGTGGGCCTACGAGCAGTACTTC.

The chain employs TRBV24-1 and TRBJ2-6, with D uncertain. Germline CDR1 and CDR2: KGHDR and SFDVKD. CDR3 length: 16 amino acids. The V end was cut by 1 base, the J end by 2 bases, with 8 bases between. CDR3 protein: CATSDLTPTGANVLTF. The CDR3 DNA sequence: TGTGCCACCAGTGATTTAACACCGACTGGGGCCAACGTCCTGACTTTC.

J is TRBJ2-1 and V is TRBV21-1; the table names TRBD1, a call not compared with the DNA. TRBV21-1 is deemed a pseudogene. The CDR3 covers 17 residues. The CDR3 nucleotides read TGTGCCAGCAGCAAGTCAGGGACGGACCAGGGGTCCAATGAGCAGTTCTTC. It encodes CASSKSGTDQGSNEQFF.

The chain has TRBV6-5 and TRBJ2-5; 11 bases are shared with TRBD2. The germline V gene encodes CDR1 MNHEY and CDR2 SVGAGI. CDR3 size: 14 residues. The V gene end was trimmed by 7 bases and the J gene end by 3 bases; junction bases not matched to a gene: 4. The CDR3 loop is CASTWGLAEETQYF. The DNA of the CDR3 is TGTGCCAGCACTTGGGGACTAGCGGAAGAGACCCAGTACTTC.

V usage is TRBV5-8 and J usage is TRBJ2-3; a weak D match, TRBD1 (6 bases). The V gene's germline CDR1 is SGHTS and CDR2 YDEGEE. The ends were cut back, 6 bases at V and 0 bases at J, with 17 bases in the middle. This CDR3 spans 16 amino acids. CDR3 nucleotides: TGTGCCAGCACCAGGGGACGGGACATTAGCACAGATACGCAGTATTTT. It codes for CASTRGRDISTDTQYF.

V usage is TRBV5-1 and J usage is TRBJ2-7, with a tentative D call TRBD1 (5 bases). CDR3 length: 15 amino acids. The germline CDR1 and CDR2 sequences are SGHRS and YFSETQ. The ends were cut back, 4 bases at V and 1 base at J, with 15 bases in the middle. This CDR3 reads CASSPPLRTSYEQYF. The CDR3 DNA reads TGCGCCAGCAGCCCCCCTTTAAGGACATCCTACGAGCAGTACTTC.

Here the CDR3 DNA reads TGCAGTGCTAGTTGGTGGGAGGGGTCCGGGGAGCTGTTTTTT. This codes for CSASWWEGSGELFF. V gene TRBV20-1 combines with J gene TRBJ2-2, with 7 bases aligning to TRBD2. Trimming took 3 bases from V and 6 from J; bases not matched to a gene: 7. Germline V gene data show CDR1 as DFQATT and CDR2 as SNEGSKA (reference sequence). CDR3 size: 14 residues.

This chain connects TRBV5-6 to TRBJ2-7; 9 bases line up with TRBD1. The CDR3 covers 16 residues. J lost 0 bases, V lost 4 bases, and 8 bases had no gene match. The V gene's germline CDR1 is SGHDT and CDR2 YYEEEE. Written as DNA, the CDR3 is TGTGCCAGCAGCCCAAGGCGGGACAGGGCCTCCTACGAGCAGTACTTC. Translation gives CASSPRRDRASYEQYF. Together with reference TRBV5-6 and TRBJ2-7, the CDR3 gives the full variable domain: DAGVTQSPTHLIKTRGQQVTLRCSPKSGHDTVSWYQQALGQGPQFIFQYYEEEERQRGNFPDRFSGHQFPNYSSELNVNALLLGDSALYLCASSPRRDRASYEQYFGPGTRLTVT.

The chain joins TRBV3-1 (or the pseudogene TRBV3-2) to TRBJ1-2; TRBD1 is a possible D gene (6 bases). The CDR3 contains 16 residues. Germline V CDR1 and CDR2: LGHDT, YNNKEL (reference sequence). Trimming shortened V by 3 bases and J by 4 bases, and 18 bases separated the two germline ends. CDR3 sequence (DNA): TGTGCCAGCAGCCAGGGGTTAAGGGGGAGACGCTATGGCTACACCTTC. Protein sequence: CASSQGLRGRRYGYTF.

The J gene is TRBJ2-3, the V gene TRBV28; TRBD2 matches 8 bases. Germline assignment: CDR1 MDHEN and CDR2 SYDVKM. V dropped 3 bases and J dropped 5; count of bases not matched to a gene: 7. There are 15 residues in the CDR3. The CDR3 here is CASSFSGKGVDTQYF. In nucleotides, the CDR3 is TGTGCCAGCAGTTTTAGCGGGAAAGGGGTAGATACGCAGTATTTT.